Below, 31 T cell receptor beta chains from the same sample are listed, as sequenced in a study of tissue T cells after allogeneic stem cell transplantation. Sequenced by immunoSEQ multiplex PCR; TCRdb stores in-frame clones only, minus some. This sample has tens of thousands of clones, with around 72% found just once. Sequences were obtained from sorted cells pooled from one or two spleens. The receptor source for this set is a pool of C57BL/6 mice in good health.

A word on this clone: Genes here carry mouse names. The CDR3 goes on 1 residue after the read ends, and that part is filled in from the germline J gene. The chain links TRBV4 to TRBJ1-6, with D perhaps TRBD1 (6 bases). TRBJ1-6 is sorted into the ORF group, with uncertain function. CDR1 and CDR2 (germline): LGHDT, YNNKQL (reference sequence). The CDR3 spans 12 residues. V was pared by 6 bases and J by 10 bases, with 10 bases between. The sequenced part of the CDR3 DNA is TGTGCCAGCAGACAGGGAGGGTCGCCCCTCTAC. This codes for CASRQGGSPLY. The CDR3 reads in full as CASRQGGSPLYF.

This clone has only a few counts. Germline and genes: mouse. From the germline J gene comes the end of the CDR3, since the read stops 1 residue before it. The chain has TRBV1 and TRBJ2-7; 8 positions agree with TRBD2. V trimming: 5 bases; J trimming: 0 bases; junction bases outside the gene matches: 3. The CDR3 length is 14 residues. The germline V gene encodes CDR1 NSQYPW and CDR2 LRSPGD (reference sequence). The sequenced CDR3 bases are TGCACCTGCAGTTTGGGGGGGAGCTCCTATGAACAGTAC. Its protein is CTCSLGGSSYEQY. The CDR3 in its entirety is CTCSLGGSSYEQYF.

A remark on this clone: Gene names denote mouse genes. The read finishes 1 residue shy of the CDR3 end, and the germline J gene is used to complete it. V and J are TRBV19 and TRBJ1-1, with D possibly matching TRBD1 (6 bases). CDR3 length: 14 residues. Looked up from germline, CDR1 is FNHDT and CDR2 is SITEND (reference sequence). Trimming shortened V by 0 bases and J by 7 bases, and 13 bases separated the two germline ends. CDR3 bases read: TGTGCCAGCAGTATAGACCAGGGGAGGGGAGAAGTCTTC. This encodes CASSIDQGRGEVF. The entire CDR3 protein is CASSIDQGRGEVFF.

To note about this clone: Mouse germline and gene names are used. The CDR3 is cut off 1 residue early in the read; its end comes from the germline J gene. The chain has TRBV3 and TRBJ1-4, with D uncertain. The V end lost 1 base, the J end lost 2 bases, and 8 bases lay between the germline ends. From germline, CDR1 is SNHLY and CDR2 FYNGKV (reference sequence). The CDR3 runs to 15 residues. The DNA read from the CDR3 is TGTGCCAGCAGCTTAGTAGAGGGCTCCAACGAAAGATTATTT. Encoded protein: CASSLVEGSNERLF. The whole CDR3 protein reads CASSLVEGSNERLFF.

About this clone itself: All gene names here are mouse names. From the germline J gene comes the end of the CDR3, since the read stops 1 residue before it. The V and J genes are TRBV12-1 and TRBJ2-4; TRBD2 agrees at 8 bases. Germline V gives CDR1 SGHSN, CDR2 HYEKVE. The CDR3 consists of 14 residues. V shed 4 bases, J shed 1 base, and the junction held 3 bases outside the gene matches. Incomplete CDR3 DNA: TGTGCCAGCTCAGGGGGGGGCGGTCAAAACACCTTGTAC. It encodes CASSGGGGQNTLY. In full, the CDR3 reads CASSGGGGQNTLYF.

To note about this clone: The gene names here belong to mouse. The CDR3 is cut off 1 residue early in the read; its end comes from the germline J gene. V and J are TRBV17 and TRBJ2-5; 8 bases fit TRBD2. The CDR3 sequence is 15 residues long. Trimming took 3 bases from V and 0 from J; bases not matched to a gene: 2. The germline V gene has CDR1 MNHDT and CDR2 YYDKIL. The part of the CDR3 DNA that was read is TGTGCTAGCAGTAGCCTGGGGGGTAACCAAGACACCCAGTAC. Its protein product is CASSSLGGNQDTQY. The whole CDR3 protein is CASSSLGGNQDTQYF. Full variable domain (outside the CDR3, taken from reference TRBV17 and TRBJ2-5): DTTVKQNPRYKLARVGKPVNLICSQTMNHDTMYWYQKKPNQAPKLLLFYYDKILNREADTFEKFQSSRPNNSFCSLYIGSAGLEYSAMYLCASSSLGGNQDTQYFGPGTRLLVL.

A remark on this clone: Genes here carry mouse names. The read terminates 1 residue ahead of where the CDR3 ends, so the germline J gene completes it. V usage is TRBV13-1 and J usage is TRBJ2-4; 7 bases agree with TRBD2. The CDR3 sequence is 14 residues long. V gave up 4 bases and J gave up 3 bases; unmatched junction bases: 5. CDR1 and CDR2 (germline): NSHNY, SYGAGN. CDR3 sequence: CASSPGGGQNTLYF. The sequenced CDR3 bases are TGTGCCAGCAGTCCTGGGGGTGGCCAAAACACCTTGTAC.

Comments on this clone: Gene names and germline refer to mouse. The CDR3 end lies 1 residue beyond the end of the read and is filled in from the germline J gene. The chain carries TRBV14 and TRBJ2-2; D possibly corresponds to TRBD2 (7 bases). Germline loops: CDR1 SGHDT, CDR2 FRDEAV. Trimming pared 3 bases from V and 0 bases from J, leaving 9 bases between. The CDR3 sequence is 15 residues long. The sequenced part of the CDR3 DNA is TGTGCCAGCAGTTGGGGGGCCGCAAACACCGGGCAGCTCTAC. It translates to CASSWGAANTGQLY. The entire CDR3 protein reads CASSWGAANTGQLYF.

Details on this clone: Genes and germline come from the mouse. With the read ending 1 residue before the CDR3 end, the germline J gene is used to fill in that end. V is TRBV15 and J is TRBJ1-2; tentative D call: TRBD1 (6 bases). This CDR3 spans 14 amino acids. The V end lost 6 bases, the J end lost 0 bases, and 11 bases lay between the germline ends. CDR1 SGHND and CDR2 FRSKSL come from the germline V gene. The CDR3 region is CASRRDTANSDYTF. CDR3 DNA (partial): TGTGCCAGCAGGAGGGACACTGCAAACTCCGACTACACC.

This clone has more than one count but fewer than ten. Any gene name here is a mouse gene name. The read terminates 1 residue before the CDR3 end, so the remaining end is supplied by the germline J gene. V gene TRBV20 combines with J gene TRBJ2-7; D gene uncertain. Per the germline V gene, CDR1 is GFQATS and CDR2 is STVNSAI. Trimming cost V 2 bases and J 0 bases, with 5 bases left between them. This CDR3 contains 12 residues. Partial CDR3 DNA: TGTGGTGCTAGGCCGAGCTCCTATGAACAGTAC. This codes for CGARPSSYEQY. Given in full, the CDR3 is CGARPSSYEQYF.

A word on this clone: The gene names given are mouse names. The sequenced fragment ends 1 residue before the CDR3 boundary, so the rest is inferred from the germline J gene. Other nucleotide sequences from this sample produce the same CDR3. This chain joins TRBV13-2 and TRBJ2-2, with D unclear. This CDR3 region has 14 residues. Deletions cut 2 bases from V and 1 base from J, with 6 bases between. The germline V gene encodes CDR1 NNHNN and CDR2 SYGAGS (reference sequence). CDR3 loop: CASGEPENTGQLYF. CDR3 DNA, as far as it was read: TGTGCCAGCGGTGAGCCAGAAAACACCGGGCAGCTCTAC.

Comment on this clone: Here the gene names and germline are mouse. The read falls 1 residue short of the CDR3 end, and the missing part is taken from the germline J gene. V and J are TRBV5 and TRBJ1-4, with D possibly matching TRBD1 (5 bases). In germline, CDR1 is LGHNA, CDR2 YNLKQL (reference sequence). This CDR3 contains 16 residues. V was trimmed by 4 bases and J by 0 bases, leaving 12 bases between them. The CDR3 loop reads CASSPQGQISNERLFF. The sequenced CDR3 bases are TGTGCCAGCAGCCCCCAGGGCCAAATTTCCAACGAAAGATTATTT.

Note on this clone: Mouse gene names apply. The read halts 1 residue ahead of the CDR3 end, with the missing end drawn from the germline J gene. J is TRBJ2-4 and V is TRBV5, with 9 bases matching TRBD1. The V segment lost 4 bases and the J segment 6 bases; nucleotides outside the gene matches: 5. The CDR3 is made up of 14 amino acids. Germline CDR1 is LGHNA and CDR2 is YNLKQL (reference sequence). CDR3 sequence reads: CASSPTGGWNTLYF. The part of the CDR3 DNA that was read is TGTGCCAGCAGCCCAACAGGGGGCTGGAACACCTTGTAC.

This clone has a handful of counts. The genes and germline here are from mouse. The read halts 1 residue ahead of the CDR3 end, with the missing end drawn from the germline J gene. This CDR3 is also generated by other DNA sequences in the sample. The chain joins TRBV26 to TRBJ2-1; 7 bases agree with TRBD1. The V segment lost 4 bases and the J segment 3 bases; nucleotides outside the gene matches: 3. From germline, CDR1 is KGHPV and CDR2 FQNQEV (reference sequence). The CDR3 has 14 amino acids. Incomplete CDR3 DNA: TGTGCCAGCAGTCCAGACAGGGTCTATGCTGAGCAGTTC. Protein sequence: CASSPDRVYAEQF. The full CDR3 protein reads CASSPDRVYAEQFF.

Points on this clone: Mouse gene names and germline throughout. The sequence runs out 1 residue before the end of the CDR3; the remainder is reconstructed from the germline J gene. The V call is TRBV19, the J call TRBJ2-2; D may be TRBD1 or TRBD2 (6 bases each). CDR3 length: 16 residues. CDR1 and CDR2 (germline): FNHDT, SITEND (reference sequence). The ends were cut back, 0 bases at V and 1 base at J, with 10 bases in the middle. The part of the CDR3 DNA that was read is TGTGCCAGCAGTATAGCCGGGGGCAGAAACACCGGGCAGCTCTAC. Translation: CASSIAGGRNTGQLY. The entire CDR3 reads CASSIAGGRNTGQLYF.

In regard to this clone: The genes are named according to mouse. Read sequence stops 1 residue before the CDR3 end, and the germline J gene provides the missing end. This chain links TRBV20 with TRBJ2-5; 10 bases are shared with TRBD1. CDR1 is GFQATS and CDR2 is STVNSAI in the germline V gene. V lost 1 base to trimming and J lost 6 bases; unmatched junction nucleotides: 4. The CDR3 has 14 amino acids. The CDR3: CGARAGTGVDTQYF. The sequenced part of the CDR3 DNA is TGTGGTGCTAGGGCCGGGACAGGGGTTGACACCCAGTAC.

A remark on this clone: Germline and genes: mouse. The read halts 1 residue ahead of the CDR3 end, with the missing end drawn from the germline J gene. The rearrangement joins TRBV4 to TRBJ2-5; no firm D call. The germline V gene encodes CDR1 LGHDT and CDR2 YNNKQL (reference sequence). The ends were cut back, 4 bases at V and 0 bases at J, with 8 bases in the middle. The CDR3 is 14 residues long. The chain's CDR3 is CASSSRQNQDTQYF. The DNA read from the CDR3 is TGTGCCAGCAGCTCCCGACAAAACCAAGACACCCAGTAC.

Details on this clone: Gene names follow the mouse nomenclature. The read terminates 1 residue ahead of where the CDR3 ends, so the germline J gene completes it. V gene TRBV2 combines with J gene TRBJ1-1; D gene uncertain. The germline CDR1 and CDR2 sequences are LGHNA and YSYQKL. The V end lost 6 bases, the J end lost 3 bases, and 11 bases lay between the germline ends. This CDR3 comprises 13 residues. The sequenced part of the CDR3 DNA is TGTGCCAGCAGGAAGGGCGGGGACACAGAAGTCTTC. It specifies CASRKGGDTEVF. The CDR3, in full, reads CASRKGGDTEVFF.

On this clone itself: Gene names and germline match the mouse. The read ends 1 residue early relative to the CDR3; the germline J gene fills the gap. This rearrangement joins TRBV1 to TRBJ2-5; TRBD1 matches at 9 bases. Germline CDR1 is NSQYPW and CDR2 is LRSPGD (reference sequence). The trim removed 3 bases at V and 1 base at J, leaving 2 bases unmatched. This CDR3 is built from 15 residues. CDR3 residues: CTCSAGTGYQDTQYF. The sequenced CDR3 bases are TGCACCTGCAGTGCGGGGACAGGGTACCAAGACACCCAGTAC.

This clone occurred a few times. Mouse gene names apply. Read coverage stops 1 residue before the CDR3 terminus; the germline J gene supplies the remainder. V is TRBV19 and J is TRBJ2-7; unclear D gene. This CDR3 region has 12 residues. Germline CDR1 and CDR2: FNHDT and SITEND (reference sequence). V was cut by 2 bases and J by 6 bases, with 9 bases left in between. The CDR3 sequence: CASSIEGREQYF. The covered CDR3 bases are TGTGCCAGCAGTATCGAGGGTCGTGAACAGTAC.

In its sample, this clone was seen once. Genes and germline come from the mouse. Sequencing ends 1 residue short of the CDR3 end; the germline J gene provides the rest. This chain connects TRBV13-2 to TRBJ2-5; TRBD2 agrees at 7 bases. CDR1 is NNHNN and CDR2 is SYGAGS in the germline V gene (reference sequence). The length of the CDR3 is 14 residues. V was pared by 0 bases and J by 5 bases, with 3 bases of the junction left unmatched. The CDR3 protein is CASGDAWGRDTQYF. Incomplete CDR3 DNA: TGTGCCAGCGGTGATGCCTGGGGGAGAGACACCCAGTAC.

This clone occurred a few times. Gene labels here are mouse ones. The CDR3 end falls 1 residue outside the read, so it is completed with the germline J gene. The chain couples TRBV5 to TRBJ2-5, with 8 bases that match TRBD1. J gave up 4 bases and V 0 bases, and 0 bases lay outside the gene matches. Per the germline V gene, CDR1 is LGHNA and CDR2 is YNLKQL (reference sequence). This CDR3 is built from 14 residues. The sequenced part of the CDR3 DNA is TGTGCCAGCAGCCAAGAGACAGGGGAAGACACCCAGTAC. Protein product: CASSQETGEDTQY. The CDR3 as a whole reads CASSQETGEDTQYF.

Note on this clone: Each gene name is a mouse one. The observed sequence ends 1 residue before the CDR3 terminus, with the missing tail filled in from the germline J gene. The chain recombines TRBV3 with TRBJ1-3, with 11 nucleotides matching TRBD1. Germline V gene sequence: CDR1 SNHLY, CDR2 FYNGKV (reference sequence). V was clipped by 5 bases and J by 0 bases; unmatched bases: 6. The CDR3 loop spans 17 amino acids. The CDR3 DNA, read in part, is TGTGCCAGCAGCCTCCGGGACAGGGGGTATTCTGGAAATACGCTCTAT. It encodes CASSLRDRGYSGNTLY. The complete CDR3 sequence is CASSLRDRGYSGNTLYF.

Comment on this clone: The gene names here belong to mouse. The read terminates 1 residue before the CDR3 end, so the remaining end is supplied by the germline J gene. Within the sample, other DNA sequences also encode this same CDR3. The chain has TRBV5 and TRBJ1-3, with unresolved D. V dropped 1 base and J dropped 0 bases, with 4 bases sitting between them. The germline CDR1 and CDR2 sequences are LGHNA and YNLKQL (reference sequence). The CDR3 has 14 amino acids. The sequenced part of the CDR3 DNA is TGTGCCAGCAGCCAAGGTAATTCTGGAAATACGCTCTAT. It is translated as CASSQGNSGNTLY. The entire CDR3 is CASSQGNSGNTLYF.

This clone has just one count. The genes and germline here are from mouse. The read falls 1 residue short of the CDR3 end, and the missing part is taken from the germline J gene. J is TRBJ2-5 and V is TRBV5; D possibly corresponds to TRBD2 (6 bases). CDR3 length: 13 amino acids. V was shortened by 2 bases and J by 6 bases, with 9 bases between the two germline ends. In germline, CDR1 is LGHNA, CDR2 YNLKQL (reference sequence). Incomplete CDR3 DNA: TGTGCCAGCAGCCAAACTGGGAGGGACACCCAGTAC. Protein sequence: CASSQTGRDTQY. The whole CDR3 sequence is CASSQTGRDTQYF.

There are a few counts of this clone. Each gene name is a mouse one. The CDR3 is cut off 1 residue early in the read; its end comes from the germline J gene. The genes are TRBV1 and TRBJ2-7; 9 bases align to TRBD1. CDR1 NSQYPW and CDR2 LRSPGD come from the germline V gene (reference sequence). The V gene end was trimmed by 0 bases and the J gene end by 6 bases; junction bases not matched to a gene: 6. This CDR3 is 15 amino acids long. The CDR3 here is CTCSADGTGYGEQYF. The part of the CDR3 DNA that was read is TGCACCTGCAGTGCAGACGGGACAGGGTACGGTGAACAGTAC.

This clone was counted between two and nine times. The germline and genes are mouse ones. The read comes to an end 1 residue before the CDR3 does, leaving the germline J gene to fill in the end. The gene calls are TRBV13-3 and TRBJ1-4; no reliable D call. The germline CDR1 and CDR2 sequences are NNHDY and SYVADS. The CDR3 length is 12 residues. Trimming took off 7 bases at V and 4 bases at J, with 8 bases between the two ends. Partial CDR3 DNA: TGTGCCAGCCAGACCCACAACGAAAGATTATTT. Its translation: CASQTHNERLF. From start to end, the CDR3 is CASQTHNERLFF.

With respect to this clone: All gene names here are mouse names. The read terminates 1 residue ahead of where the CDR3 ends, so the germline J gene completes it. The chain employs TRBV1 and TRBJ2-7; tentative D call: TRBD2 (5 bases). Germline-derived CDR1 and CDR2 are NSQYPW and LRSPGD (reference sequence). This CDR3 region has 14 residues. The V and J ends lost 7 bases and 0 bases respectively, with 13 bases between them. This CDR3 reads CTCTTGRSSYEQYF. CDR3 DNA (partial): TGCACCTGCACCACTGGCAGGAGCTCCTATGAACAGTAC.

A single count supports this clone. Gene names are mouse gene names. The CDR3 end falls 1 residue outside the read, so it is completed with the germline J gene. The chain has TRBV14 and TRBJ2-1; tentative D call: TRBD1 (7 bases). The germline V and J ends were trimmed by 1 base and 7 bases, with 9 bases remaining between them. Germline CDR1 and CDR2: SGHDT and FRDEAV. The length of the CDR3 is 13 residues. CDR3 sequence: CASSFRGLAEQFF. CDR3 DNA (partial): TGTGCCAGCAGTTTCAGGGGGCTGGCTGAGCAGTTC.

Note on this clone: The gene symbols are mouse symbols. The CDR3 sequence: CAWSLQSSYEQYF. The part of the CDR3 DNA that was read is TGTGCCTGGAGTCTACAGAGCTCCTATGAACAGTAC. The rearrangement joins TRBV31 to TRBJ2-7; D remains unclear. Read coverage stops 1 residue before the CDR3 terminus; the germline J gene supplies the remainder. Germline loops: CDR1 GKSSPN, CDR2 SITVG. The V end was cut by 0 bases, the J end by 0 bases, with 6 bases between. The CDR3 loop spans 13 amino acids.

Note on this clone: Gene names are the mouse ones. The CDR3 goes on 1 residue after the read ends, and that part is filled in from the germline J gene. This specimen includes other DNA sequences encoding the same CDR3. J is TRBJ2-7 and V is TRBV3; D ambiguous. The CDR3 is 12 residues long. The germline V gene encodes CDR1 SNHLY and CDR2 FYNGKV (reference sequence). V was clipped by 1 base and J by 4 bases, with 5 bases between them. The CDR3 protein is CASSLGQYEQYF. CDR3 DNA, as far as it was read: TGTGCCAGCAGCTTAGGACAATATGAACAGTAC.